The clone carrying this T cell receptor beta chain was seen a few times. Its antigen is undetermined. MiXCR, run by TCRdb on the reads, gives a single entry per CDR3 protein. The sample carries 700,000 to 950,000 distinct CDR3 sequences, 32% recorded once. The source of the sample is a study of T cell repertoires in cytomegalovirus infection. Study overall: Used in the study were CMV epitopes, some recently identified and HLA-C-restricted, others well-studied and HLA-B-restricted. CMV infection plus the matching HLA type was flagged by public TCR beta signatures. General study results and limits: Clonotypes of TCR beta that were HLA-C-restricted and CMV-specific dominated the ex vivo response.

The CDR3 extends over 12 amino acids. Trimming left V 0 bases short and J 8 bases short, with 5 bases between. Germline V gives CDR1 MNHEY, CDR2 SVGEGT. The J gene is TRBJ1-5, the V gene TRBV6-2 or TRBV6-3; D unresolved. The sample consisted of cultured CD8+ T cells from PBMCs, taken from culture after CMV antigen stimulation. The clonotype was recovered from a human donor in good health (CMV status not recorded). Some clones in this sample may be carry-over from other donors' samples. The CDR3 sequence: CASSYSIEPQHF. CDR3 nucleotide sequence: TGTGCCAGCAGTTACTCGATAGAGCCCCAGCATTTT.